This T cell receptor beta chain comes out of a study of T cells in Graves' hyperthyroidism and ophthalmopathy. The wider study: At initial diagnosis, before any treatment had begun, peripheral blood was obtained. General study findings and limits: It was a median approximately 6 months before onset that the model predicted ophthalmopathy.

TCR beta CDR3 regions were amplified from RNA. An initial round of RT-PCR targeting the TCR CDR3 relied on the HTBI primer set. TCRdb reprocessed the multiplex PCR reads with MiXCR, giving one entry per CDR3 protein. The table has some 360,000 distinct CDR3 sequences, about a sixth seen once; the top ten hold about 14%. Ophthalmopathy cases met thresholds of Clinical Activity Score at least 3, NOSPECS grade at least 4 and duration under 3 months. This clonotype has ten or more counts. The target antigen is unknown. The V end was cut by 0 bases, the J end by 4 bases, with 13 bases between. The CDR3 has 15 residues. From germline, CDR1 is LNHDA and CDR2 SQIVND (reference sequence).

The chain has TRBV19 and TRBJ2-7; the D gene is possibly TRBD1 (5 bases). This receptor was taken from a woman in her forties with Graves' ophthalmopathy. What was sequenced was blood. In DNA, the CDR3 is TGTGCCAGTAGTATAGAGGTGAGAACAGGATACGAGCAGTACTTC. Residues: CASSIEVRTGYEQYF.